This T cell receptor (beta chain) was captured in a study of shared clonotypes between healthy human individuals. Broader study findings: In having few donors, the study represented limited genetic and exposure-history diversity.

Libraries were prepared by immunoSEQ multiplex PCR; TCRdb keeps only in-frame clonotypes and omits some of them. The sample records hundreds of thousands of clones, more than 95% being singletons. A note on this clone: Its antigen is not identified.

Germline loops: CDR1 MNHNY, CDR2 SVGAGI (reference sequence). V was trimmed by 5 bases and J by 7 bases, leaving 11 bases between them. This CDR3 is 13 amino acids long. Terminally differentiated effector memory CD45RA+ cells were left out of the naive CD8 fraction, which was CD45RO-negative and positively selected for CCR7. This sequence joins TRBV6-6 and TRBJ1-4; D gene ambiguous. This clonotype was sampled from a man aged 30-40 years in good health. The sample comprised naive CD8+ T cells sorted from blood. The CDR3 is CASSDSMAEKLFF. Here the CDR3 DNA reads TGTGCCAGCAGTGATAGTATGGCTGAAAAACTGTTTTTT.